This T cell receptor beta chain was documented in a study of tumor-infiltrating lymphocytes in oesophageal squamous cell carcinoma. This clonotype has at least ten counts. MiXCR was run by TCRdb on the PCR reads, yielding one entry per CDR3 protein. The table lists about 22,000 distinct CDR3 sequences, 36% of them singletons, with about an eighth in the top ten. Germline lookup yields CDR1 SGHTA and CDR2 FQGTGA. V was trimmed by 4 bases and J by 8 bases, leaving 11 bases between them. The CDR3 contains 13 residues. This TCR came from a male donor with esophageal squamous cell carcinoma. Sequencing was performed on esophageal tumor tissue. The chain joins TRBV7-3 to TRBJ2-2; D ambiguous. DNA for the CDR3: TGTGCCAGCAGCTCCGATGAGTTAGGGGAGCTGTTTTTT. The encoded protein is CASSSDELGELFF.